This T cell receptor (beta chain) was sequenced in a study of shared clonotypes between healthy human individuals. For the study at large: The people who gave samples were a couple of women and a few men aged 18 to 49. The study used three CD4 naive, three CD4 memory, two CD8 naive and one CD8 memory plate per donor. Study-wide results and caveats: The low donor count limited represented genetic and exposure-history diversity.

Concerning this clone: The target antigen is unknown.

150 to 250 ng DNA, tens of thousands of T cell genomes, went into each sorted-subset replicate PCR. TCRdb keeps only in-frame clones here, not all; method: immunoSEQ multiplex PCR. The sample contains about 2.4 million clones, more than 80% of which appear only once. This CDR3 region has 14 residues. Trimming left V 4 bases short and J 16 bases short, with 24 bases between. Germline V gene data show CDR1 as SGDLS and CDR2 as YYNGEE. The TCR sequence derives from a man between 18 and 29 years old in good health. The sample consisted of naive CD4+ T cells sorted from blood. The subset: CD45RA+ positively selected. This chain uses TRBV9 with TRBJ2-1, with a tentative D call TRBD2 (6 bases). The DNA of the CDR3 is TGTGCCAGCAGCTTCGGGGGTTTGGCAGAAGGAGTCTTCTTC. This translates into CASSFGGLAEGVFF.